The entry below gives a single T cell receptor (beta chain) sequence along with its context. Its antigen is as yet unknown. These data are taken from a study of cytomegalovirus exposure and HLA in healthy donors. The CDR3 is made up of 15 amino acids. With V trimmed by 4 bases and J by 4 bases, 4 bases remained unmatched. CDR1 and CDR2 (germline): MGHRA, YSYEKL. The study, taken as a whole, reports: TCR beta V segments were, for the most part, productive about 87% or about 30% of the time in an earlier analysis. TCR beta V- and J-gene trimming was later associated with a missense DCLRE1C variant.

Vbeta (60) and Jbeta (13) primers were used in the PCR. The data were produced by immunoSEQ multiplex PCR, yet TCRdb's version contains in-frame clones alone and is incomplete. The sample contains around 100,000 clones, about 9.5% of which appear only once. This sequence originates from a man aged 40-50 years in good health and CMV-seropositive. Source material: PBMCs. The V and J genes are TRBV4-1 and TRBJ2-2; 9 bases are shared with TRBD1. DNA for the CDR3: TGCGCCAGCAGCCCCGGACAGGGGTTCACCGGGGAGCTGTTTTTT. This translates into CASSPGQGFTGELFF.